This is a list of T cell receptor beta chains from one sample in a study of cytomegalovirus exposure and HLA in healthy donors. Clones were read by immunoSEQ multiplex PCR, and TCRdb kept only the in-frame ones, dropping some. The table has some 190,000 clones, approximately 81% seen once; the top ten hold 1%. The specimen was PBMCs. The receptors shown here come from a boy younger than 10 in good health and CMV-seronegative. CDR3s include the opening cysteine and the closing phenylalanine or tryptophan. D genes are given only for firm matches. Clone size, where shown, is once, few, many, or a class for clones that have expanded.

TRBV7-2	TRBD1	.	TRBJ1-2	CASSTGQGIGYGYTF	TGTGCCAGCAGCACCGGACAGGGAATAGGATATGGCTACACCTTC
TRBV6-1	.	few	TRBJ1-2	CALAGADGYTF	TGTGCCTTGGCGGGGGCCGATGGCTACACCTTC
TRBV7-2	TRBD1	.	TRBJ2-3	CASSLFGTGQSPDTQYF	TGTGCCAGCAGCTTGTTTGGGACAGGGCAAAGTCCAGATACGCAGTATTTT
TRBV6-1	.	.	TRBJ1-1	CASSEYEGVRTEAFF	TGTGCCAGCAGTGAATATGAAGGGGTGAGGACTGAAGCTTTCTTT
TRBV2	TRBD2	.	TRBJ2-1	CASSLLAGGYNEQFF	TGTGCCAGCAGTCTACTAGCGGGGGGGTACAATGAGCAGTTCTTC
TRBV2	.	few	TRBJ2-7	CASSPRTGHRQYF	TGTGCCAGCAGCCCCCGGACTGGCCACCGGCAGTACTTC
TRBV19	.	once	TRBJ2-5	CASSIPRGTQYF	TGTGCCAGTAGTATACCCCGAGGGACCCAGTACTTC
TRBV27	TRBD1	.	TRBJ1-2	CANVGQGKGYRYTF	TGTGCCAACGTAGGACAGGGGAAGGGGTATCGCTACACCTTC
TRBV10-3	.	.	TRBJ1-1	CAIRQDQGTEAFF	TGTGCCATCAGACAAGACCAGGGCACTGAAGCTTTCTTT
TRBV7-9	TRBD1	.	TRBJ2-3	CASSTGQGASDTQYF	TGTGCCAGCTCGACGGGACAGGGGGCGTCCGATACGCAGTATTTT
TRBV28	TRBD1	once	TRBJ1-1	CASSWPGQVRPNTEAFF	TGTGCCAGCAGTTGGCCAGGACAGGTCAGGCCGAACACTGAAGCTTTCTTT
TRBV7-9	.	.	TRBJ1-6	CASSPGGRDNSPLHF	TGTGCCAGCAGCCCCGGGGGACGGGATAATTCACCCCTCCACTTT
TRBV27	.	once	TRBJ2-1	CATFSRAAGRSYNEQFF	TGTGCCACCTTCTCAAGGGCGGCAGGGCGCTCCTACAATGAGCAGTTCTTC
TRBV9	.	.	TRBJ2-1	CASSPGTPLSYNEQFF	TGTGCCAGCAGCCCCGGGACACCTCTTTCCTACAATGAGCAGTTCTTC
TRBV7-9	TRBD1	.	TRBJ1-1	CASSLIGRGRNTEAFF	TGTGCCAGCAGCCTAATAGGAAGGGGGCGGAACACTGAAGCTTTCTTT
TRBV5-1	TRBD1	.	TRBJ1-5	CASSLGGTGGDQPQHF	TGCGCCAGCAGCTTAGGGGGGACAGGGGGTGACCAGCCCCAGCATTTT
TRBV15	TRBD1	.	TRBJ2-1	CATSSTPGGFYNEQFF	TGTGCCACCAGCAGCACTCCAGGGGGCTTTTACAATGAGCAGTTCTTC
TRBV7-9	TRBD2	.	TRBJ2-5	CSSSSLGWTSGGQETQYF	TGTTCCAGCAGCAGCTTAGGATGGACTAGCGGGGGGCAAGAGACCCAGTACTTC
TRBV13	TRBD1	.	TRBJ2-7	CASSPGQNSYEQYF	TGTGCCAGCAGTCCGGGACAGAACTCCTACGAGCAGTACTTC
TRBV28	.	.	TRBJ2-3	CASSLPFDTQYF	TGTGCCAGCAGCTTACCCTTTGATACGCAGTATTTT
TRBV4-1	.	.	TRBJ2-2	CASSTDPGTGELFF	TGCGCCAGCAGCACAGACCCCGGAACCGGGGAGCTGTTTTTT
TRBV2	TRBD1	.	TRBJ2-5	CASRVRDRAVQETQYF	TGTGCCAGCAGAGTCCGAGACAGGGCCGTCCAAGAGACCCAGTACTTC
TRBV13	.	.	TRBJ2-3	CASSLRDPGADTQYF	TGTGCCAGCAGCCTCCGGGATCCGGGCGCAGATACGCAGTATTTT
TRBV27	TRBD1	.	TRBJ2-1	CASSKLPGQGVNEQFF	TGTGCCAGCAGCAAGCTCCCGGGACAGGGAGTAAATGAGCAGTTCTTC
TRBV7-9	.	.	TRBJ1-3	CASSSEQSSGNTIYF	TGTGCCAGCAGCTCCGAACAGAGCTCTGGAAACACCATATATTTT
TRBV5-4	.	.	TRBJ2-2	CASSLAEWGGVGELFF	TGTGCCAGCAGCTTGGCCGAGTGGGGCGGGGTCGGGGAGCTGTTTTTT
TRBV11-2	TRBD2	.	TRBJ2-5	CASSLGGEETQYF	TGTGCCAGCAGCTTGGGGGGGGAAGAGACCCAGTACTTC
TRBV7-9	TRBD2	.	TRBJ2-1	CASSFSGTSLSEQFF	TGTGCCAGCAGCTTCAGCGGGACTAGTCTCTCTGAGCAGTTCTTC
TRBV14	TRBD1	few	TRBJ2-1	CASSQGLGQPALSYNEQFF	TGTGCCAGCAGCCAAGGTTTGGGACAGCCCGCCCTTTCCTACAATGAGCAGTTCTTC
TRBV6-5	.	.	TRBJ2-5	CASSSSETQYF	TGTGCCAGCAGTTCTTCAGAGACCCAGTACTTC
TRBV6-6	.	.	TRBJ2-7	CASSPGWEGGEQYF	TGTGCCAGCAGTCCGGGTTGGGAGGGGGGCGAGCAGTACTTC
TRBV6-4	.	.	TRBJ2-1	CASSDVQGYEQFF	TGTGCCAGCAGTGACGTTCAGGGGTATGAGCAGTTCTTC
TRBV28	.	.	TRBJ1-2	CASNPPGRSSYGYTF	TGTGCCAGCAACCCCCCAGGGCGAAGTAGCTATGGCTACACCTTC
TRBV2	.	.	TRBJ1-1	CAPSTWGVNTEAFF	TGTGCCCCCTCCACATGGGGAGTGAACACTGAAGCTTTCTTT
TRBV4-1	.	.	TRBJ1-1	CASSPHGRNPDSTNTEAFF	TGCGCCAGCAGCCCTCATGGGCGAAACCCGGACAGCACGAACACTGAAGCTTTCTTT
TRBV7-2	.	.	TRBJ2-3	CASSPSGDTQYF	TGTGCCAGCAGCCCCAGCGGGGATACGCAGTATTTT
TRBV5-1	TRBD2	.	TRBJ2-1	CASSSTSGVRGEQFF	TGCGCCAGCAGCTCGACTAGCGGGGTTAGGGGTGAGCAGTTCTTC
TRBV2	TRBD1	once	TRBJ1-2	CASSDRLGANYGYTF	TGTGCCAGCTCGGACAGGTTGGGGGCAAACTATGGCTACACCTTC
TRBV5-8	.	.	TRBJ2-3	CASSYRTASTDTQYF	TGTGCCAGCAGCTACAGGACAGCCAGCACAGATACGCAGTATTTT
TRBV28	.	.	TRBJ1-2	CASSLPQYRTNYGYTF	TGTGCCAGCAGTTTACCACAGTACCGAACAAACTATGGCTACACCTTC
TRBV9	TRBD2	.	TRBJ2-5	CASSVAGVAGGFETQYF	TGTGCCAGCAGCGTAGCTGGGGTAGCGGGAGGGTTCGAGACCCAGTACTTC
TRBV5-1	.	.	TRBJ1-2	CASSPWDTPDYGYTF	TGCGCCAGCAGCCCGTGGGACACCCCGGACTATGGCTACACCTTC